Each of the 22 T cell receptor beta chains below was sequenced from the same sample in a study of shared clonotypes between healthy human individuals. Measured with immunoSEQ multiplex PCR; TCRdb has only the in-frame clones, and not every one. The table shows 1.4 million to 1.5 million clones, with 95% to 97% occurring only once. Sample: naive CD4+ T cells sorted from blood. The sample's subset: CD45RA+ positively selected. The receptor set was obtained from a man younger than 40 in good health.

The V and J genes are TRBV5-6 and TRBJ2-1, with D uncertain. Germline CDR1 is SGHDT and CDR2 is YYEEEE. The length of the CDR3 is 12 residues. With 0 bases removed from V and 7 bases from J, the gap between germline ends came to 5 bases. Here the CDR3 DNA reads TGTGCCAGCAGCTTGGGGTGGAATGAGCAGTTCTTC. It encodes CASSLGWNEQFF.

This chain connects TRBV7-2 to TRBJ2-3; unclear D gene. From germline, CDR1 is SGHTA and CDR2 FQGNSA. The V end lost 2 bases, the J end lost 7 bases, and 7 bases lay between the germline ends. CDR3 size: 12 residues. The CDR3 sequence is CASSLSQHTQYF. CDR3 coding DNA: TGTGCCAGCAGCTTATCACAGCATACGCAGTATTTT.

This chain links TRBV29-1 with TRBJ2-3, with 10 positions matching TRBD1. The J segment lost 2 bases and the V segment lost 3 bases, leaving 2 bases of the junction unmatched. Per the germline V gene, CDR1 is SQVTM and CDR2 is ANQGSEA. The CDR3 is 14 amino acids. The CDR3 sequence is CSVEGTGVTDTQYF. The CDR3 DNA sequence: TGCAGCGTTGAGGGGACAGGGGTCACAGATACGCAGTATTTT.

This clone was seen just once. V usage is TRBV19 and J usage is TRBJ2-3; D remains ambiguous. The CDR3 contains 13 residues. V lost 6 bases and J 6 bases, leaving 13 bases between the germline ends. CDR1 and CDR2 from the germline V gene are LNHDA and SQIVND (reference sequence). CDR3 in DNA: TGTGCCAGTAGGTCTGCGGATTTGGATACGCAGTATTTT. It codes for CASRSADLDTQYF.

V is TRBV18 and J is TRBJ2-1; D perhaps matches TRBD2 (6 bases). V was trimmed by 5 bases and J by 7 bases, leaving 15 bases between them. The CDR3 totals 14 residues. Germline loops: CDR1 KGHSH, CDR2 LQKENI. CDR3 DNA: TGTGCCAGCTCATCGGGACTGGGGGGAAATGAGCAGTTCTTC. It yields the protein CASSSGLGGNEQFF.

A note on this clone: The sample contains more than one DNA sequence encoding this CDR3. The rearrangement links TRBV5-4 to TRBJ1-1; maybe TRBD1 (6 bases). With 2 bases removed from V and 2 bases from J, the gap between germline ends came to 10 bases. Per the germline V gene, CDR1 is SGHNT and CDR2 is YYREEE (reference sequence). The CDR3 length is 14 residues. This CDR3 is CASSLRGRNTEAFF. The CDR3 DNA sequence: TGTGCCAGCAGCTTACGGGGGCGTAACACTGAAGCTTTCTTT.

The J gene is TRBJ2-1, the V gene TRBV11-2; 8 nucleotides align to TRBD2. After removal of 4 bases from V and 10 bases from J, the junction contained 3 bases not matched to a gene. The CDR3 totals 12 residues. Germline V gene lookup returns CDR1 SGHAT and CDR2 FQNNGV. CDR3 sequence (DNA): TGTGCCAGCAGCTCGGGAGGGGGAGAGCAGTTCTTC. Residues: CASSSGGGEQFF.

This chain joins TRBV2 and TRBJ1-5; 10 nucleotides line up with TRBD1. V shed 4 bases and J 5 bases; nucleotides not matched to a gene: 2. Germline V lookup: CDR1 SNHLY, CDR2 FYNNEI. The CDR3 is 14 residues long. DNA of the CDR3: TGTGCCAGCAGTGGACAGGGGGCCGATCAGCCCCAGCATTTT. Amino acids: CASSGQGADQPQHF.

V gene TRBV5-1 combines with J gene TRBJ2-1, with TRBD1 as a possible D gene (5 bases). With 6 bases removed from V and 5 bases from J, the gap between germline ends came to 15 bases. The length of the CDR3 is 14 residues. Looked up from germline, CDR1 is SGHRS and CDR2 is YFSETQ. The CDR3 nucleotides are TGCGCCAGCAAGGTGGCAGGGAACAACAATGAGCAGTTCTTC. It specifies CASKVAGNNNEQFF.

The count of this clone is one. The chain combines TRBV19 with TRBJ1-2; D might be TRBD1 (6 bases). This CDR3 has 13 residues. Trimming left V 10 bases short and J 0 bases short, with 12 bases between. Germline V gene lookup returns CDR1 LNHDA and CDR2 SQIVND (reference sequence). CDR3 region: CATTGRANYGYTF. The CDR3 region has the DNA TGTGCCACCACAGGGCGAGCTAACTATGGCTACACCTTC.

J is TRBJ1-5 and V is TRBV5-6, with D possibly matching TRBD1 (6 bases). The CDR3 is 16 residues long. Germline CDR1 SGHDT, CDR2 YYEEEE. V dropped 3 bases and J dropped 9 bases, with 22 bases sitting between them. The CDR3 loop is CASSYYRDKAPGPQHF. The CDR3 coding sequence is TGTGCCAGCAGCTACTACCGGGACAAGGCCCCAGGGCCCCAGCATTTT.

In nucleotides, the CDR3 is TGCGCCAGCAGCTTGGAAACAGGGGCGGATAGGCAGTACTTC. Its protein is CASSLETGADRQYF. The rearrangement joins TRBV5-1 to TRBJ2-7; 7 positions match TRBD1. V lost 0 bases, J lost 9 bases, and 9 bases stayed unmatched. The CDR3 has 14 residues. Germline CDR1 and CDR2: SGHRS and YFSETQ.

The rearrangement uses TRBV7-8 and TRBJ2-7; 7 bases line up with TRBD2. The CDR3 loop spans 14 amino acids. Germline values: CDR1 SGHVS, CDR2 FQNEAQ. Trimming took 2 bases from V and 3 from J; bases not matched to a gene: 4. The CDR3 loop reads CASSLREGNYEQYF. In DNA, the CDR3 is TGTGCCAGCAGCTTAAGGGAGGGGAACTACGAGCAGTACTTC.

The chain joins TRBV6-1 to TRBJ2-1; 7 bases agree with TRBD2. Germline V gene sequence: CDR1 MNHNS, CDR2 SASEGT. This CDR3 region has 14 residues. V gave up 4 bases and J gave up 7 bases; unmatched junction bases: 7. This chain's CDR3 is CASSVGGSRNEQFF. CDR3 sequence (DNA): TGTGCCAGCAGTGTAGGCGGGAGTAGAAATGAGCAGTTCTTC.

V is TRBV7-2 and J is TRBJ2-7; no clear D. This CDR3 is 11 amino acids long. V lost 4 bases, J lost 5 bases, and 6 bases lay in between. CDR1 is SGHTA, CDR2 FQGNSA, per germline. Here the CDR3 DNA reads TGTGCCAGCAGCTACCTGCACGAGCAGTACTTC. It codes for CASSYLHEQYF.

Worth noting for this clone: The same CDR3 can be traced to other DNA sequences in this sample. The chain joins TRBV19 to TRBJ1-1; D gene ambiguous. This CDR3 region has 13 residues. Germline CDR1 and CDR2: LNHDA and SQIVND (reference sequence). V was pared by 2 bases and J by 1 base, with 5 bases between. CDR3 residues: CASSITGNTEAFF. CDR3 in DNA: TGTGCCAGTAGTATAACGGGGAACACTGAAGCTTTCTTT. Full variable domain (rest looked up from reference TRBV19 and TRBJ1-1): DGGITQSPKYLFRKEGQNVTLSCEQNLNHDAMYWYRQDPGQGLRLIYYSQIVNDFQKGDIAEGYSVSREKKESFPLTVTSAQKNPTAFYLCASSITGNTEAFFGQGTRLTVV.

The chain carries TRBV5-1 and TRBJ1-1, with D possibly being TRBD1 (5 bases). Per germline, CDR1 SGHRS and CDR2 YFSETQ. Trimming left V 3 bases short and J 4 bases short, with 13 bases between. This CDR3 comprises 14 residues. The CDR3 is CASSSRTGGTEAFF. DNA for the CDR3: TGCGCCAGCAGCTCGAGGACTGGGGGCACTGAAGCTTTCTTT. The full variable domain, with the rest looked up from reference TRBV5-1 and TRBJ1-1, is KAGVTQTPRYLIKTRGQQVTLSCSPISGHRSVSWYQQTPGQGLQFLFEYFSETQRNKGNFPGRFSGRQFSNSRSEMNVSTLELGDSALYLCASSSRTGGTEAFFGQGTRLTVV.

The gene calls are TRBV2 and TRBJ2-2, with 9 bases that match TRBD1. The trim removed 5 bases at V and 5 bases at J, leaving 9 bases unmatched. Per germline, CDR1 SNHLY and CDR2 FYNNEI. This CDR3 region has 16 residues. DNA of the CDR3: TGTGCCAGCAGTCCGCGGGACAGGGCATGGACCGGGGAGCTGTTTTTT. Its translation: CASSPRDRAWTGELFF. The variable domain in full, completed from reference TRBV2 and TRBJ2-2, reads EPEVTQTPSHQVTQMGQEVILRCVPISNHLYFYWYRQILGQKVEFLVSFYNNEISEKSEIFDDQFSVERPDGSNFTLKIRSTKLEDSAMYFCASSPRDRAWTGELFFGEGSRLTVL.

The chain is built from TRBV5-1 and TRBJ2-2; D is ambiguous. The V gene lost 4 bases and the J gene lost 6 bases, with 10 bases spanning the gap. The germline gives CDR1 SGHRS, CDR2 YFSETQ. The CDR3 runs 13 residues. The CDR3 sequence: CASSLFGPGELFF. The CDR3 DNA is TGCGCCAGCAGCCTTTTCGGGCCCGGGGAGCTGTTTTTT.

The V call is TRBV5-1, the J call TRBJ1-2; D gene unclear. The CDR3 spans 15 residues. Trimming pared 0 bases from V and 0 bases from J, leaving 9 bases between. Germline CDR1 SGHRS, CDR2 YFSETQ. CDR3 residues: CASSLGGVANYGYTF. CDR3 nucleotide sequence: TGCGCCAGCAGCTTGGGTGGGGTTGCTAACTATGGCTACACCTTC.

V and J are TRBV5-4 and TRBJ2-7; D perhaps matches TRBD1 (5 bases). This CDR3 region has 14 residues. Germline V gene data show CDR1 as SGHNT and CDR2 as YYREEE (reference sequence). The ends were cut back, 4 bases at V and 1 base at J, with 12 bases in the middle. This CDR3 reads CASSVRVESYEQYF. As DNA, the CDR3 is TGTGCCAGCAGCGTCAGGGTGGAGTCCTACGAGCAGTACTTC.

V gene TRBV6-1 combines with J gene TRBJ1-1, with D unresolved. The CDR3 contains 13 residues. The germline V gene has CDR1 MNHNS and CDR2 SASEGT. Between the trimmed V and J ends, which lost 5 bases and 6 bases, there was a span of 13 bases. CDR3 protein: CASSISDSAEAFF. The CDR3 DNA sequence: TGTGCCAGCAGTATATCAGATAGCGCTGAAGCTTTCTTT.